Described below is a single T cell receptor (beta chain) sequence and its context. The CDR3 consists of 16 residues. From germline, CDR1 is SGHRS and CDR2 YFSETQ. With 1 base clipped from V and 3 bases from J, the junction kept 7 bases outside the gene matches. This sample was taken from a study of Tregs in tolerant kidney transplant recipients. In the study overall: Recipients received nonmyeloablative bone marrow transplants from related graft donors, with transient mixed chimerism.

The table came from immunoSEQ multiplex PCR; TCRdb's copy has only in-frame clones and leaves some out. The data contain about 110,000 clones, 85% to 90% of them singletons. This sequence was found in a human donor who received a combined kidney and bone marrow transplant. Source: CD4+ T cells from blood, taken before the transplant. This rearrangement joins TRBV5-1 to TRBJ2-1; TRBD2 matches 7 bases. CDR3 DNA sequence: TGCGCCAGCAGCTTGTCTTCGGCTAGCGGCTACAATGAGCAGTTCTTC. It specifies CASSLSSASGYNEQFF.